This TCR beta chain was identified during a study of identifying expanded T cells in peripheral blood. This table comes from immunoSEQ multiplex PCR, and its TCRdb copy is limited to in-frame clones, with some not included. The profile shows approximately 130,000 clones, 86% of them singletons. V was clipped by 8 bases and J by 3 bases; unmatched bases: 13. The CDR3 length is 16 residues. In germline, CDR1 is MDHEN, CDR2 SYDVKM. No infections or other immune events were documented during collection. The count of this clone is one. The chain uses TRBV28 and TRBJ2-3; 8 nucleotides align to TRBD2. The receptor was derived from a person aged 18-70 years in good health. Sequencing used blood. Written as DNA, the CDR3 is TGTGCCAGCCGTATGGGGGGGGCTAGCGGGACAGATACGCAGTATTTT. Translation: CASRMGGASGTDTQYF.